This T cell receptor beta chain was identified in a study of CD8 T cells in ankylosing spondylitis. Study results and caveats: Enrichment of disease-linked clones was reportedly significant in matched ankylosing spondylitis synovial fluid. CD8+ disease-linked clones were present at relatively low frequencies in blood. Earlier authors reported some of these motif variants in reactive arthritis synovial fluid and blood. Seemingly characteristic of ankylosing spondylitis blood was a TCR beta motif consisting of under ten highly homologous variants.

The CDR3 is made up of 13 amino acids. CDR1 is SGHDT, CDR2 YYEEEE, per germline. V lost 0 bases, J lost 8 bases, and 11 bases lay in between. This clonotype was counted at least ten times. Its matching antigen is unknown. Researchers built TCR beta libraries using quantitative 5'-RACE with molecular barcodes. TCRdb reprocessed the 5' RACE reads via MiXCR and lists one record per CDR3 protein. Of about 800,000 distinct CDR3 sequences in the sample, about 11% were seen once. The sample taken for sequencing was blood, either unsorted or a sorted T cell fraction (not recorded which). This chain joins TRBV5-6 and TRBJ1-1, with D unresolved. This clonotype was obtained from a male donor with ankylosing spondylitis. CDR3 in amino acids: CASSLVPPGEAFF. The CDR3 DNA reads TGTGCCAGCAGCTTGGTCCCCCCAGGAGAAGCTTTCTTT.